This T cell receptor beta chain stems from a study of T cell changes during pregnancy in multiple sclerosis. In germline, CDR1 is LGHNA, CDR2 YSLEER. After removal of 1 base from V and 4 bases from J, the junction contained 1 base not matched to a gene. This CDR3 is built from 16 residues. Data came from immunoSEQ multiplex PCR; TCRdb stores just in-frame clones and leaves some out. The table records approximately 57,000 clones, 85% to 95% of them present only once. The sequences come from peripheral blood, collected after pregnancy. V is TRBV4-3 and J is TRBJ2-2; 12 positions agree with TRBD2. The sequence derives from a female donor in good health, enrolled as a control in a pregnancy study. The CDR3: CASSQGLAGVTGELFF. CDR3 in DNA: TGCGCCAGCAGCCAAGGACTAGCGGGAGTCACCGGGGAGCTGTTTTTT.